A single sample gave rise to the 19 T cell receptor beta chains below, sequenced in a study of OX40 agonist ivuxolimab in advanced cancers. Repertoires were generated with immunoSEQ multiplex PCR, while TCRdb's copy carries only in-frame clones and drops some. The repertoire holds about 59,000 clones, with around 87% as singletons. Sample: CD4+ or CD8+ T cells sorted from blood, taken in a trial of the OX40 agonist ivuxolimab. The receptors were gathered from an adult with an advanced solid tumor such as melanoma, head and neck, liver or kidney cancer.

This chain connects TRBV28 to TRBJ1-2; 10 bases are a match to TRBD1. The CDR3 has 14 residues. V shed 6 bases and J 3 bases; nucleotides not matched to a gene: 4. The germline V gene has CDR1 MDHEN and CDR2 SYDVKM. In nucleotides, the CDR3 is TGTGCCAGCAGGTGGACAGGGGGACACTATGGCTACACCTTC. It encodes CASRWTGGHYGYTF.

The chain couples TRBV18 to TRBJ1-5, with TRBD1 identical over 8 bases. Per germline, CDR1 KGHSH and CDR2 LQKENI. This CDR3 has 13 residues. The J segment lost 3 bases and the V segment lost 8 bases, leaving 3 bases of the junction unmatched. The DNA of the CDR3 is TGTGCCAGCAAGGACAGGGACAATCAGCCCCAGCATTTT. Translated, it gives CASKDRDNQPQHF.

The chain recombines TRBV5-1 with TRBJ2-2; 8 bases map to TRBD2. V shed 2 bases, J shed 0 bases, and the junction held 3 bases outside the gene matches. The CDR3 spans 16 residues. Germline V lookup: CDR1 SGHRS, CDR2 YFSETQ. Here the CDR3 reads CASSFSLAANTGELFF. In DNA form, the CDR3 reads TGCGCCAGCAGCTTCTCACTAGCGGCGAACACCGGGGAGCTGTTTTTT. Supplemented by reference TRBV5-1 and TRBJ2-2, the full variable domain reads KAGVTQTPRYLIKTRGQQVTLSCSPISGHRSVSWYQQTPGQGLQFLFEYFSETQRNKGNFPGRFSGRQFSNSRSEMNVSTLELGDSALYLCASSFSLAANTGELFFGEGSRLTVL.

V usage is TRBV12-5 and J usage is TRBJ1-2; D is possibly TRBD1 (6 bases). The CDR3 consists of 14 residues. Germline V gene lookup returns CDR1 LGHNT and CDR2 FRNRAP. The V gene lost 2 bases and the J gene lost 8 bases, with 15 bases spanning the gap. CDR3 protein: CASGLWGQWEGYTF. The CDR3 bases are TGTGCTAGTGGTTTGTGGGGGCAGTGGGAAGGCTACACCTTC. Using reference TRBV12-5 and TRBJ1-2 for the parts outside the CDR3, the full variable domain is DARVTQTPRHKVTEMGQEVTMRCQPILGHNTVFWYRQTMMQGLELLAYFRNRAPLDDSGMPKDRFSAEMPDATLATLKIQPSEPRDSAVYFCASGLWGQWEGYTFGSGTRLTVV.

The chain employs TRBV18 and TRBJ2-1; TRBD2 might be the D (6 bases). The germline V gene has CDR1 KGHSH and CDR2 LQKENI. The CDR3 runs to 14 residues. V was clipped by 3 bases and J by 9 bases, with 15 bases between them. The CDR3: CASSPFTDYREQFF. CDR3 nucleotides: TGTGCCAGCTCACCTTTCACGGACTACCGTGAGCAGTTCTTC.

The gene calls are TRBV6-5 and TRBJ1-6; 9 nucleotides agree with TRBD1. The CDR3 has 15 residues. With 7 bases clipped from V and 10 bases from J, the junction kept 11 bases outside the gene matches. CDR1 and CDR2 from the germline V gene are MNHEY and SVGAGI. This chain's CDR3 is CASTISGTGWSPLHF. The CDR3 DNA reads TGTGCCAGCACCATTTCCGGGACAGGGTGGTCACCCCTCCACTTT.

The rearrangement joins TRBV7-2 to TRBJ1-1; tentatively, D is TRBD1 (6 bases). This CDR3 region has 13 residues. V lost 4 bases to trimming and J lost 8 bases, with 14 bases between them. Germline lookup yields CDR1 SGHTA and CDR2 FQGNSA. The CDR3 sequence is CASSSLGGLEAFF. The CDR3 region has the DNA TGTGCCAGCAGCTCGCTTGGGGGCTTAGAAGCTTTCTTT.

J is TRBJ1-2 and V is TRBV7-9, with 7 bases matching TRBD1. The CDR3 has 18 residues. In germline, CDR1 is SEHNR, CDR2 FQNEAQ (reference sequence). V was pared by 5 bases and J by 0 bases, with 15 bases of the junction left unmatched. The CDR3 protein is CASSRSRNTGATNYGYTF. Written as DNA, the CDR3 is TGTGCCAGCAGCCGCTCGCGAAATACAGGGGCTACTAACTATGGCTACACCTTC.

The CDR3 DNA sequence: TGCGCCAGCAGCGCCTCGGCGGGGGGTAATGAGCAGTTCTTC. Amino acid sequence: CASSASAGGNEQFF. This chain uses TRBV5-1 with TRBJ2-1; 8 nucleotides align to TRBD2. V was clipped by 4 bases and J by 7 bases; unmatched bases: 7. This CDR3 spans 14 amino acids. CDR1 is SGHRS, CDR2 YFSETQ, per germline.

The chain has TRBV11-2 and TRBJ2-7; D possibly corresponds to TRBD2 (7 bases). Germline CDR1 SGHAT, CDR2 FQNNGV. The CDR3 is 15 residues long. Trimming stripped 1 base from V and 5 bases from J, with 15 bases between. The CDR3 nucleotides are TGTGCCAGCAGCTTAGTGTTCGGGGGGCCCCACGAGCAGTACTTC. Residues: CASSLVFGGPHEQYF.

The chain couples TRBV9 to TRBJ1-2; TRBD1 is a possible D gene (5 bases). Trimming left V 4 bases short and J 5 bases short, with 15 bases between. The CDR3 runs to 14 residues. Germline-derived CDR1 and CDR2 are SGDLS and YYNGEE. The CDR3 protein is CASSTTQTAYGYTF. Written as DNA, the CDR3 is TGTGCCAGCAGCACTACCCAGACAGCTTATGGCTACACCTTC.

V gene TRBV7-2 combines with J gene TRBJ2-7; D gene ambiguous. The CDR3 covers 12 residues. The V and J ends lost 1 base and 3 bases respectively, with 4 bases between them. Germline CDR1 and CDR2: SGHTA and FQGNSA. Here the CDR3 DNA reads TGTGCCAGCAGCTTAGTCTTCTACGAGCAGTACTTC. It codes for CASSLVFYEQYF.

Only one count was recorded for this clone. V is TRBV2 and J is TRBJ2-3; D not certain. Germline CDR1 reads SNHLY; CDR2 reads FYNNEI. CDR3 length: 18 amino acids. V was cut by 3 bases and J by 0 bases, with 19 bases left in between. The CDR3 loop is CASSDIKKSLPSTDTQYF. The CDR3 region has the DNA TGTGCCAGCAGTGATATTAAGAAGTCGCTCCCTAGCACAGATACGCAGTATTTT. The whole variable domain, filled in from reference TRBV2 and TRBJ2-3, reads EPEVTQTPSHQVTQMGQEVILRCVPISNHLYFYWYRQILGQKVEFLVSFYNNEISEKSEIFDDQFSVERPDGSNFTLKIRSTKLEDSAMYFCASSDIKKSLPSTDTQYFGPGTRLTVL.

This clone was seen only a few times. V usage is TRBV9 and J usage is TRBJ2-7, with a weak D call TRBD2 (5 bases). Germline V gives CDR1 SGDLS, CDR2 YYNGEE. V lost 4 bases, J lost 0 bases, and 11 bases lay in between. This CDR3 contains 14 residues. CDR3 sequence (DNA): TGTGCCAGCAGCCACCGGGAATCCTCCTACGAGCAGTACTTC. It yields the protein CASSHRESSYEQYF.

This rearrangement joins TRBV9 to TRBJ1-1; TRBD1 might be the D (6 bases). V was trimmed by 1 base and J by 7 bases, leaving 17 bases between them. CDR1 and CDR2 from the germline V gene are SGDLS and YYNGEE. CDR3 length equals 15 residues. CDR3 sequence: CASSVNPGQPFEAFF. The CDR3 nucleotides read TGTGCCAGCAGCGTAAACCCGGGACAACCATTTGAAGCTTTCTTT.

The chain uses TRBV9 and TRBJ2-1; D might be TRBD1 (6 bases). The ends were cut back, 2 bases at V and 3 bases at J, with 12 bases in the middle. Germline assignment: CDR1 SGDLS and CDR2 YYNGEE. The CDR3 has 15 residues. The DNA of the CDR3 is TGTGCCAGCAGCGTCCGGGACACCATCTACAATGAGCAGTTCTTC. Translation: CASSVRDTIYNEQFF.

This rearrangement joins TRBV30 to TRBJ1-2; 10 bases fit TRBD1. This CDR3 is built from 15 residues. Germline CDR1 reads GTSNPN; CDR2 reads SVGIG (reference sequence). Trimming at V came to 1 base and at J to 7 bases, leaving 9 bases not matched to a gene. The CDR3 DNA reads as TGTGCCTGGAGTGACCCCGGGACAGGGGTTCGTGGCTACACCTTC. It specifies CAWSDPGTGVRGYTF. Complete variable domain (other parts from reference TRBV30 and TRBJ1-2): SQTIHQWPATLVQPVGSPLSLECTVEGTSNPNLYWYRQAAGRGLQLLFYSVGIGQISSEVPQNLSASRPQDRQFILSSKKLLLSDSGFYLCAWSDPGTGVRGYTFGSGTRLTVV.

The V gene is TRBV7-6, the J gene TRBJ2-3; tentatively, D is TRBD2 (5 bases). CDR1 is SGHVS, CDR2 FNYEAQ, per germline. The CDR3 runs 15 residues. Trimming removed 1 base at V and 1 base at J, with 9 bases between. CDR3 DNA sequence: TGTGCCAGCAGCTTAGGCGCAGCGGGCACAGATACGCAGTATTTT. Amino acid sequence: CASSLGAAGTDTQYF.

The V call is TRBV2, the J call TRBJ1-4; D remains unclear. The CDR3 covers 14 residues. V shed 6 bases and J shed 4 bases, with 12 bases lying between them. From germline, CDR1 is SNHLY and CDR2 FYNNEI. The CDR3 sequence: CASSTRAFNEKLFF. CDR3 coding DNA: TGTGCCAGCAGCACCCGGGCTTTTAATGAAAAACTGTTTTTT.